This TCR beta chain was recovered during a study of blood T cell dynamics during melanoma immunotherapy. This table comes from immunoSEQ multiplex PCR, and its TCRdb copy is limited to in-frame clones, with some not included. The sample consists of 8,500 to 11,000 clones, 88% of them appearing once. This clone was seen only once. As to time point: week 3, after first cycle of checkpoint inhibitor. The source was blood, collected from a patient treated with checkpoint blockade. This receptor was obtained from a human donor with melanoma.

The CDR3 loop is CASKVGDRGNQPQHF. DNA of the CDR3: TGTGCCAGTAAAGTGGGCGACAGGGGCAATCAGCCCCAGCATTTT. J is TRBJ1-5 and V is TRBV19; 7 positions match TRBD1. CDR1 and CDR2 from the germline V gene are LNHDA and SQIVND (reference sequence). V was clipped by 7 bases and J by 2 bases; unmatched bases: 8. The CDR3 has 15 residues.